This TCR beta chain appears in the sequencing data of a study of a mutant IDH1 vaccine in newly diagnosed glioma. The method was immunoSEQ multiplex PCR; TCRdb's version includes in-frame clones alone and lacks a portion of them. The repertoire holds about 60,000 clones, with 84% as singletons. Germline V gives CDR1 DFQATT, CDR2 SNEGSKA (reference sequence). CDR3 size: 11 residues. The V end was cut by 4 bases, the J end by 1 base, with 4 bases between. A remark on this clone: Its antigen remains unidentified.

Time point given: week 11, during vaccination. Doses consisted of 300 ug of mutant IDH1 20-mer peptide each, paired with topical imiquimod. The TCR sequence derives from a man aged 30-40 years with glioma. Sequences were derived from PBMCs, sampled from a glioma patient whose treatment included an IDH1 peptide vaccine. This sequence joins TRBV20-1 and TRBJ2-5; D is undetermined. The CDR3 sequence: CSATAQETQYF. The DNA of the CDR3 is TGCAGTGCTACCGCCCAAGAGACCCAGTACTTC.